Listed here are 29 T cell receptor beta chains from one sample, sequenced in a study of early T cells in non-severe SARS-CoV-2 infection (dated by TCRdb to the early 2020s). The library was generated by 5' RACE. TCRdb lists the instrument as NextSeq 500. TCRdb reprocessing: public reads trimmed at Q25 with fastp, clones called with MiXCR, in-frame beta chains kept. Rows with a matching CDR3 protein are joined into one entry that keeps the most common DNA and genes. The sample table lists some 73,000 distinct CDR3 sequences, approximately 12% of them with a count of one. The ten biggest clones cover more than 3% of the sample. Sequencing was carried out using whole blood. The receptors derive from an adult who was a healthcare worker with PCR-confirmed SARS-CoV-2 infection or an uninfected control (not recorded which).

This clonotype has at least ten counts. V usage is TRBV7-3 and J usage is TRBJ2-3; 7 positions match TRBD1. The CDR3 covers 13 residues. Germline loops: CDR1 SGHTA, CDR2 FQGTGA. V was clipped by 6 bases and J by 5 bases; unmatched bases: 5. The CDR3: CASSLQGRDTQYF. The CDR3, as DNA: TGTGCCAGCAGTCTACAGGGGAGAGATACGCAGTATTTT.

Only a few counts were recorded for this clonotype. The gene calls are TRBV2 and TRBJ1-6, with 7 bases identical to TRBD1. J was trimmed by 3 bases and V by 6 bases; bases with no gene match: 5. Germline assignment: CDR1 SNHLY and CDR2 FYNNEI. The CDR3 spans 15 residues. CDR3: CASSPRGDYNSPLHF. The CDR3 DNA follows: TGTGCCAGCAGCCCCAGGGGGGACTATAATTCACCCCTCCACTTT.

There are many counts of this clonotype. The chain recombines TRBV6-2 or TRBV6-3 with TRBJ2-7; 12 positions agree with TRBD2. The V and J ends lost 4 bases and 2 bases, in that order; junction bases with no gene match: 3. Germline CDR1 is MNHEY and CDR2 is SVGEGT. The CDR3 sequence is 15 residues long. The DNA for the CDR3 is TGTGCCAGCAGTTCCGGACTAGCGGGACCCTACGAGCAGTACTTC. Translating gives CASSSGLAGPYEQYF.

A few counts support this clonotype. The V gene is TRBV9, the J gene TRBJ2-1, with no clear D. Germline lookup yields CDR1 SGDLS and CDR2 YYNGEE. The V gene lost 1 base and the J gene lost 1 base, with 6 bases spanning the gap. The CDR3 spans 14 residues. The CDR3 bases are TGTGCCAGCAGCGTATCTGGTTCCTACAATGAGCAGTTCTTC. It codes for CASSVSGSYNEQFF. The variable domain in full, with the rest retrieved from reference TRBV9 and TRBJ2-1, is DSGVTQTPKHLITATGQRVTLRCSPRSGDLSVYWYQQSLDQGLQFLIQYYNGEERAKGNILERFSAQQFPDLHSELNLSSLELGDSALYFCASSVSGSYNEQFFGPGTRLTVL.

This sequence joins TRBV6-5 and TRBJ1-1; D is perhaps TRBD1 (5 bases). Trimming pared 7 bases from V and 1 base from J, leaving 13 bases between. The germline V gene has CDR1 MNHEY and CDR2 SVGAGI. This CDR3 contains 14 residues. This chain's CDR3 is CASTPIGENTEAFF. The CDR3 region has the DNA TGTGCCAGCACTCCCATAGGGGAGAACACTGAAGCTTTCTTT.

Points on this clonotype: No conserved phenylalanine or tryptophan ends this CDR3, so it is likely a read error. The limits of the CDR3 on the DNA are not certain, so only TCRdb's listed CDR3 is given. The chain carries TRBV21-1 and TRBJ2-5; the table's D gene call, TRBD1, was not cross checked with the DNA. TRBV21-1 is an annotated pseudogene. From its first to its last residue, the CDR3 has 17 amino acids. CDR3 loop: CASSKIPRDRDKETQYS.

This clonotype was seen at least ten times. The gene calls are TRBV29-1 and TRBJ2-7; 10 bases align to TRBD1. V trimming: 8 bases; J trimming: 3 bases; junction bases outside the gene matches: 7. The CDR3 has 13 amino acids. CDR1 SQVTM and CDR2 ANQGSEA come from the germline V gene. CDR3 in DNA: TGCAGCACCTCCGGGACAGGGGTCTACGAGCAGTACTTC. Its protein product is CSTSGTGVYEQYF.

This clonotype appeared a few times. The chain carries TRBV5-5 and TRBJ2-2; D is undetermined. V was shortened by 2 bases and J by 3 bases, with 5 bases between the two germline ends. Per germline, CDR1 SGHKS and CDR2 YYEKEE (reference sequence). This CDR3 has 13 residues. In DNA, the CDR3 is TGTGCCAGCAGCTTACAAGACACCGGGGAGCTGTTTTTT. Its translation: CASSLQDTGELFF. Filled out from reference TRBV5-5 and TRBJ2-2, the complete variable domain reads DAGVTQSPTHLIKTRGQQVTLRCSPISGHKSVSWYQQVLGQGPQFIFQYYEKEERGRGNFPDRFSARQFPNYSSELNVNALLLGDSALYLCASSLQDTGELFFGEGSRLTVL.

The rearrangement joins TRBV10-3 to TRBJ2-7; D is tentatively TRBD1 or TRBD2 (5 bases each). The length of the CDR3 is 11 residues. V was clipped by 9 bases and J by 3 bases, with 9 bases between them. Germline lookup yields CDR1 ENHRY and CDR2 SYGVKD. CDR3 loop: CAIGTYYEQYF. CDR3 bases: TGTGCCATTGGGACCTACTACGAGCAGTACTTC.

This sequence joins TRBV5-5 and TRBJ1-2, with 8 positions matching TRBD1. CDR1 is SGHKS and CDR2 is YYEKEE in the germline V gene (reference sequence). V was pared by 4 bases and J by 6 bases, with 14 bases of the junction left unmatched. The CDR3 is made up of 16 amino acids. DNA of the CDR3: TGTGCCAGCAGCCCCCGACAGGGGTCCCTCGAGAATGGCTACACCTTC. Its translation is CASSPRQGSLENGYTF.

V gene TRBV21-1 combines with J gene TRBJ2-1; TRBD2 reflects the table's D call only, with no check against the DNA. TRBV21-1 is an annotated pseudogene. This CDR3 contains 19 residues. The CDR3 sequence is CASSKVAREDLCSYNEQFF. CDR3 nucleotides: TGTGCCAGCAGCAAAGTCGCGCGGGAGGACCTGTGCTCCTACAATGAGCAGTTCTTC.

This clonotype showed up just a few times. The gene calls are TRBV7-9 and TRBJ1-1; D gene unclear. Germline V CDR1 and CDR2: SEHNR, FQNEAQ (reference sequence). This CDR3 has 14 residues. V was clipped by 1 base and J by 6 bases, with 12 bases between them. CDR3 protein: CASSLVGAAAEAFF. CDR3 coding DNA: TGTGCCAGCAGCTTAGTAGGTGCGGCGGCTGAAGCTTTCTTT.

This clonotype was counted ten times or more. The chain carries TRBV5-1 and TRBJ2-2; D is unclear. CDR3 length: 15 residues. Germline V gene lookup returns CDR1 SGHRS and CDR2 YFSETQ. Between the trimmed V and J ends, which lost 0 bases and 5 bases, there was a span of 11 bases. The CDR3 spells CASSLGQLFTGELFF. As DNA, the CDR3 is TGCGCCAGCAGCTTGGGTCAACTTTTTACCGGGGAGCTGTTTTTT.

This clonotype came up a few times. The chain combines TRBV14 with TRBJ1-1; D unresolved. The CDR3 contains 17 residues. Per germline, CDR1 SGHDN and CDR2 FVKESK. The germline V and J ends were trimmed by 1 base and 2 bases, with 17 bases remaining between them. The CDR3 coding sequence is TGTGCCAGCAGCCAAGTATACCCTGGACGGTCAAACACTGAAGCTTTCTTT. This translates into CASSQVYPGRSNTEAFF.

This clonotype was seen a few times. As DNA, the CDR3 is TGTGCCAGCAGCCCCAGAGAGTCAGGGGAATTTAACACCGGGGAGCTGTTTTTT. Translation: CASSPRESGEFNTGELFF. This chain joins TRBV7-8 and TRBJ2-2; D perhaps matches TRBD1 (6 bases). In germline, CDR1 is SGHVS, CDR2 FQNEAQ. This CDR3 contains 18 residues. V dropped 5 bases and J dropped 2 bases, with 21 bases sitting between them.

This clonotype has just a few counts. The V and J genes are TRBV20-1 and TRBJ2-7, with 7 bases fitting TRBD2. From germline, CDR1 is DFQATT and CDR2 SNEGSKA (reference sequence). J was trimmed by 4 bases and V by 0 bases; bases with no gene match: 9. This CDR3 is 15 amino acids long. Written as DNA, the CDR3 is TGCAGTGCTAGAGATCCGAGCGGGACCGGGTACGAGCAGTACTTC. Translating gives CSARDPSGTGYEQYF.

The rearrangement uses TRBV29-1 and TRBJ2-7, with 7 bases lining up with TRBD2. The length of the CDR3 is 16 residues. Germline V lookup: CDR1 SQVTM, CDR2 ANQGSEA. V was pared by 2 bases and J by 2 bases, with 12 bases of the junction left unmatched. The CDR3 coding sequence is TGCAGCGTTGAAAACCGAGACCGCGGGGGAGCCTACGAGCAGTACTTC. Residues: CSVENRDRGGAYEQYF.

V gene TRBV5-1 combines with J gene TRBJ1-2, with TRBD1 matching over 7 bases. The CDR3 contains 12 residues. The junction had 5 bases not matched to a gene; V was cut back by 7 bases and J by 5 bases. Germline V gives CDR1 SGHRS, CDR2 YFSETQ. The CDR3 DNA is TGCGCCAGCCGGGGACAGCGATATGGCTACACCTTC. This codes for CASRGQRYGYTF.

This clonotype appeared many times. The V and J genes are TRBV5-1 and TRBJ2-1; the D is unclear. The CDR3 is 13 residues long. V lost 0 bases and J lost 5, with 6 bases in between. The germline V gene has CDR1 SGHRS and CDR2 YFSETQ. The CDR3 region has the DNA TGCGCCAGCAGCTTGGGAAATAACAATGAGCAGTTCTTC. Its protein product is CASSLGNNNEQFF.

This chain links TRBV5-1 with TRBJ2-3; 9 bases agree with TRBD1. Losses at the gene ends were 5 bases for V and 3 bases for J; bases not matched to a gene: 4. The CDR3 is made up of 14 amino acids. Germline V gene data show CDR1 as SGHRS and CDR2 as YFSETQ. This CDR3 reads CASRSGTGTDTQYF. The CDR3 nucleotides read TGCGCCAGCAGGTCCGGGACAGGGACAGATACGCAGTATTTT.

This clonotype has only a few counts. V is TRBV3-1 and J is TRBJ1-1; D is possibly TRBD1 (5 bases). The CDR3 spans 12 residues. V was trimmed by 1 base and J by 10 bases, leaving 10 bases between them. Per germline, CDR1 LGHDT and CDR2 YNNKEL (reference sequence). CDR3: CASSQGNGGAFF. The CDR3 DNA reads TGTGCCAGCAGCCAAGGTAACGGGGGAGCTTTCTTT.

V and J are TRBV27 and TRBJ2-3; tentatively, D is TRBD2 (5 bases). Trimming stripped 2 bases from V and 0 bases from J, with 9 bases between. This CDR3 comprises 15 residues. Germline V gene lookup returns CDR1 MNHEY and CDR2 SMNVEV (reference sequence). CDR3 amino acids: CASSLKGASTDTQYF. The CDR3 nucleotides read TGTGCCAGCAGTTTAAAGGGAGCTAGCACAGATACGCAGTATTTT.

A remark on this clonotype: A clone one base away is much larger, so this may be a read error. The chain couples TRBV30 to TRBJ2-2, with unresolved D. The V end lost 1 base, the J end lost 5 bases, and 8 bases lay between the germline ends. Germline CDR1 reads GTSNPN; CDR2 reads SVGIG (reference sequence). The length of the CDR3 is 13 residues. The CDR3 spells CAWSDEKTGELFF. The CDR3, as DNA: TGTGCCTGGAGTGACGAAAAGACCGGGGAGCTGTTTTTT.

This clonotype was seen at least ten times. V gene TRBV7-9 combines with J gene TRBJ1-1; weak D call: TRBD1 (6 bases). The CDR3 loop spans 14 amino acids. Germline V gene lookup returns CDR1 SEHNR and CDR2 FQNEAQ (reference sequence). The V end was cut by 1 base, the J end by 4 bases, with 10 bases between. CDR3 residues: CASSLVQGSTEAFF. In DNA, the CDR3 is TGTGCCAGCAGCTTAGTACAGGGAAGCACTGAAGCTTTCTTT.

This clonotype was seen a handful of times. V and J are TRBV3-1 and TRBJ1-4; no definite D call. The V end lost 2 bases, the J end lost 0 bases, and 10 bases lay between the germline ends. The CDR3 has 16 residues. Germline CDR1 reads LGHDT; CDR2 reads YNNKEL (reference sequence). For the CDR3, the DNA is TGTGCCAGCAGCCAATCCGACAAGCCAACTAATGAAAAACTGTTTTTT. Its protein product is CASSQSDKPTNEKLFF.

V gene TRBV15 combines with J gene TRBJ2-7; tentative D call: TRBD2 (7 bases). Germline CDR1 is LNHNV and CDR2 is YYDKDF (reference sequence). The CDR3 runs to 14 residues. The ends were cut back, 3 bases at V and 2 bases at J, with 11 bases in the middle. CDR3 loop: CATSSWEGAYEQYF. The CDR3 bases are TGTGCCACCAGCAGCTGGGAGGGGGCCTACGAGCAGTACTTC.

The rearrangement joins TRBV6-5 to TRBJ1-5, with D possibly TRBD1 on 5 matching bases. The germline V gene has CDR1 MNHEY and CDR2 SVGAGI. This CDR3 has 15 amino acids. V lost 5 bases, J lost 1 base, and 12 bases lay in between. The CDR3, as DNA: TGTGCCAGCAGTCCCGGGACGGCAAGCAATCAGCCCCAGCATTTT. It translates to CASSPGTASNQPQHF.

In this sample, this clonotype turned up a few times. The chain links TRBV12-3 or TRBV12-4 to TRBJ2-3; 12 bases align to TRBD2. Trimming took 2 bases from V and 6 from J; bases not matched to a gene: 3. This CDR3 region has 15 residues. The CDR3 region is CASSLRLAGGDTQYF. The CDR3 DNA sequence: TGTGCCAGCAGTTTACGGCTAGCGGGAGGGGATACGCAGTATTTT.

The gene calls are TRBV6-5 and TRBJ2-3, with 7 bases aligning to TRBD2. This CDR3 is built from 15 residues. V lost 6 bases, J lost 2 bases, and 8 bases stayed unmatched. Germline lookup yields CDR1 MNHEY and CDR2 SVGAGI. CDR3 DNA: TGTGCCAGCAGCACGGGAGGATTTGACACAGATACGCAGTATTTT. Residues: CASSTGGFDTDTQYF.